Below, 32 T cell receptor beta chains from the same sample are listed, as sequenced in a study of T cell responses to AZD1222 COVID-19 vaccine. Produced via immunoSEQ multiplex PCR; TCRdb's table is partial and in-frame only. Of roughly 100,000 clones listed, roughly 84% were seen once; the top ten hold about 18%. Material: peripheral blood, obtained on day 0 of AZD1222 vaccination. The receptors come from an adult in good health.

This chain joins TRBV19 and TRBJ2-2, with 16 bases matching TRBD2. Per the germline V gene, CDR1 is LNHDA and CDR2 is SQIVND (reference sequence). Germline trimming cut 4 bases from V and 2 bases from J; bases unmatched to any gene: 7. The CDR3 contains 19 residues. The CDR3: CASSTPGLAGGFNTGELFF. The DNA of the CDR3 is TGTGCCAGTAGTACCCCGGGACTAGCGGGGGGGTTTAACACCGGGGAGCTGTTTTTT.

The genes are TRBV5-4 and TRBJ1-1; no reliable D call. The CDR3 loop spans 14 amino acids. Germline V gene sequence: CDR1 SGHNT, CDR2 YYREEE (reference sequence). Trimming pared 4 bases from V and 1 base from J, leaving 11 bases between. The CDR3 DNA sequence: TGTGCCAGCAGCCCTGGGTCCCAGAACACTGAAGCTTTCTTT. As protein: CASSPGSQNTEAFF.

The J gene is TRBJ2-5, the V gene TRBV4-1, with D unresolved. CDR1 and CDR2 (germline): MGHRA, YSYEKL. V was shortened by 4 bases and J by 1 base, with 10 bases between the two germline ends. The CDR3 runs to 14 residues. The CDR3 DNA reads TGCGCCAGCAGCCCGGCCCAGAGCCAAGAGACCCAGTACTTC. Encoded protein: CASSPAQSQETQYF.

The chain uses TRBV12-5 and TRBJ1-1; 8 nucleotides match TRBD1. Trimming removed 6 bases from V and 0 bases from J; junction bases left unmatched: 3. The CDR3 spans 14 residues. CDR1 is LGHNT and CDR2 is FRNRAP in the germline V gene. The CDR3 region has the DNA TGTGCTAGTGGCCGACAGGGGATGAACACTGAAGCTTTCTTT. Translated: CASGRQGMNTEAFF. Variable domain in full (rest from reference TRBV12-5 and TRBJ1-1): DARVTQTPRHKVTEMGQEVTMRCQPILGHNTVFWYRQTMMQGLELLAYFRNRAPLDDSGMPKDRFSAEMPDATLATLKIQPSEPRDSAVYFCASGRQGMNTEAFFGQGTRLTVV.

The rearrangement joins TRBV6-5 to TRBJ1-2; D is possibly TRBD1 (6 bases). Germline loops: CDR1 MNHEY, CDR2 SVGAGI. The CDR3 runs to 13 residues. Between the trimmed V and J ends, which lost 6 bases and 4 bases, there was a span of 12 bases. The CDR3 nucleotides read TGTGCCAGCAGGGGGGCAGGGGTCTATGGCTACACCTTC. Translated, it gives CASRGAGVYGYTF.

The CDR3 sequence: CASSQGSGHEQYF. The CDR3 DNA reads TGCGCCAGCAGCCAAGGTTCCGGGCACGAGCAGTACTTC. This chain joins TRBV4-1 and TRBJ2-7; D call uncertain. Germline V gene sequence: CDR1 MGHRA, CDR2 YSYEKL. V was shortened by 1 base and J by 5 bases, with 9 bases between the two germline ends. CDR3 length: 13 residues.

The rearrangement links TRBV24-1 to TRBJ1-2; 8 nucleotides line up with TRBD1. This CDR3 comprises 14 residues. Germline V lookup: CDR1 KGHDR, CDR2 SFDVKD. After removal of 4 bases from V and 5 bases from J, the junction contained 5 bases not matched to a gene. CDR3 loop: CATSDQGQAYGYTF. The DNA for the CDR3 is TGTGCCACCAGTGACCAGGGACAGGCTTATGGCTACACCTTC.

The chain recombines TRBV5-8 with TRBJ1-4, with 9 bases that match TRBD1. V was clipped by 4 bases and J by 0 bases; unmatched bases: 7. The CDR3 is 17 amino acids. From germline, CDR1 is SGHTS and CDR2 YDEGEE. CDR3 sequence: CASSPGQGKATNEKLFF. As DNA, the CDR3 is TGTGCCAGCAGCCCGGGACAGGGCAAAGCAACTAATGAAAAACTGTTTTTT.

This sequence joins TRBV20-1 and TRBJ1-2; D unresolved. V dropped 3 bases and J dropped 1 base, with 12 bases sitting between them. The CDR3 length is 14 residues. Germline-derived CDR1 and CDR2 are DFQATT and SNEGSKA (reference sequence). CDR3 sequence: CSASSRTGNYGYTF. In DNA, the CDR3 is TGCAGTGCTAGTAGCCGGACGGGTAACTATGGCTACACCTTC.

V is TRBV11-2 and J is TRBJ2-3, with 7 bases aligning to TRBD1. CDR1 and CDR2 (germline): SGHAT, FQNNGV. V lost 5 bases and J lost 1; bases outside the gene matches: 6. The CDR3 is 15 residues long. CDR3 coding DNA: TGTGCCAGCAGCGGCCGACAGGGAGGCACAGATACGCAGTATTTT. Amino acids: CASSGRQGGTDTQYF.

The chain links TRBV28 to TRBJ1-2; D gene uncertain. Trimming pared 1 base from V and 4 bases from J, leaving 10 bases between. The CDR3 spans 14 residues. Germline V CDR1 and CDR2: MDHEN, SYDVKM. CDR3 in amino acids: CASSLSVGLYGYTF. The CDR3 DNA follows: TGTGCCAGCAGTTTATCGGTCGGACTCTATGGCTACACCTTC.

This chain joins TRBV28 and TRBJ1-2, with D possibly being TRBD1 (5 bases). The CDR3 contains 17 residues. CDR1 is MDHEN and CDR2 is SYDVKM in the germline V gene. Trimming left V 4 bases short and J 4 bases short, with 22 bases between. In DNA, the CDR3 is TGTGCCAGCAGTTATTATTCGGGGGACCGGGCGGCCTATGGCTACACCTTC. Amino acids: CASSYYSGDRAAYGYTF.

The V and J genes are TRBV4-3 and TRBJ2-7; no clear D gene. The CDR3 extends over 15 amino acids. Germline values: CDR1 LGHNA, CDR2 YSLEER. Trimming removed 0 bases at V and 2 bases at J, with 11 bases between. CDR3 protein: CASSQDTQNTYEQYF. The CDR3 DNA reads TGCGCCAGCAGCCAAGACACACAGAATACCTACGAGCAGTACTTC.

J is TRBJ1-2 and V is TRBV4-1, with D possibly TRBD1 on 5 matching bases. In germline, CDR1 is MGHRA, CDR2 YSYEKL. The V end lost 2 bases, the J end lost 5 bases, and 18 bases lay between the germline ends. The CDR3 covers 16 residues. CDR3 nucleotide sequence: TGCGCCAGCAGCCAACTCGCCGGGGCCGAGGAGTATGGCTACACCTTC. This gives the protein CASSQLAGAEEYGYTF.

Here the CDR3 DNA reads TGTGCCAGCTCACCATCAAGGACAGGACAAGGAAACACCATATATTTT. Encoded protein: CASSPSRTGQGNTIYF. This sequence joins TRBV18 and TRBJ1-3, with 7 bases that match TRBD1. There are 16 residues in the CDR3. V lost 2 bases to trimming and J lost 4 bases; unmatched junction nucleotides: 8. The germline CDR1 and CDR2 sequences are KGHSH and LQKENI.

The chain employs TRBV11-1 and TRBJ2-7; tentative D call: TRBD2 (5 bases). Per germline, CDR1 SGHAT and CDR2 FQDESV (reference sequence). The CDR3 is 15 amino acids. Trimming shortened V by 1 base and J by 1 base, and 11 bases separated the two germline ends. The CDR3 sequence is CASSLDSGNSYEQYF. The DNA for the CDR3 is TGTGCCAGCAGCTTAGACTCGGGAAATTCCTACGAGCAGTACTTC.

The genes are TRBV27 and TRBJ2-7; no reliable D call. Germline V gene lookup returns CDR1 MNHEY and CDR2 SMNVEV (reference sequence). V lost 5 bases and J lost 6, with 14 bases in between. This CDR3 spans 13 amino acids. CDR3 loop: CASSPLGLFEQYF. DNA for the CDR3: TGTGCCAGCAGTCCCCTCGGGTTATTCGAGCAGTACTTC.

The chain couples TRBV3-1 (or the pseudogene TRBV3-2) to TRBJ1-6; D remains ambiguous. Germline V gives CDR1 LGHDT, CDR2 YNNKEL (reference sequence). V shed 1 base and J shed 11 bases, with 12 bases lying between them. This CDR3 spans 14 amino acids. This CDR3 reads CASSQASGWAPLHF. CDR3 bases: TGTGCCAGCAGCCAAGCTTCGGGGTGGGCACCCCTCCACTTT.

A single count supports this clone. The rearrangement joins TRBV6-5 to TRBJ2-1; D is undetermined. The CDR3 has 14 residues. Trimming stripped 5 bases from V and 9 bases from J, with 17 bases between. Germline assignment: CDR1 MNHEY and CDR2 SVGAGI. The CDR3 reads CASSHNLEGPEQFF. DNA for the CDR3: TGTGCCAGCAGTCACAACCTTGAAGGCCCTGAGCAGTTCTTC.

This clone has more than one count but fewer than ten. V usage is TRBV2 and J usage is TRBJ1-5; no firm D call. Trimming removed 7 bases from V and 4 bases from J, with 11 bases in between. The CDR3 totals 13 residues. The germline gives CDR1 SNHLY, CDR2 FYNNEI. The CDR3, as DNA: TGTGCCAGCACGGAACAGCAAAATCAGCCCCAGCATTTT. This sequence encodes CASTEQQNQPQHF.

The chain recombines TRBV6-5 with TRBJ1-1, with TRBD1 matching 8 bases. With V trimmed by 6 bases and J by 4 bases, 10 bases remained unmatched. The CDR3 loop spans 15 amino acids. CDR1 MNHEY and CDR2 SVGAGI come from the germline V gene. The CDR3 reads CASRITQGAGTEAFF. In DNA, the CDR3 is TGTGCCAGCAGGATTACGCAGGGGGCTGGCACTGAAGCTTTCTTT.

V and J are TRBV6-5 and TRBJ1-2; TRBD1 matches 8 bases. With V trimmed by 6 bases and J by 5 bases, 11 bases remained unmatched. This CDR3 has 15 amino acids. Per germline, CDR1 MNHEY and CDR2 SVGAGI. This CDR3 is CASRGDRRAGYGYTF. The CDR3 bases are TGTGCCAGCAGGGGGGACAGGCGAGCTGGATATGGCTACACCTTC.

By share, this clone counts as large. This chain joins TRBV6-5 and TRBJ1-5, with no clear D. Trimming shortened V by 6 bases and J by 4 bases, and 16 bases separated the two germline ends. From germline, CDR1 is MNHEY and CDR2 SVGAGI. The CDR3 has 15 residues. DNA of the CDR3: TGTGCCAGCAGGAGTATAGGGCGGGAAAATCAGCCCCAGCATTTT. Amino acid sequence: CASRSIGRENQPQHF.

The sample holds one count of this clone. The chain combines TRBV6-2 or TRBV6-3 with TRBJ2-2; either TRBD1 or TRBD2 may fit D (6 bases each). Germline V gene lookup returns CDR1 MNHEY and CDR2 SVGEGT. Trimming stripped 0 bases from V and 3 bases from J, with 14 bases between. The CDR3 length is 17 residues. The CDR3 bases are TGTGCCAGCAGTTACTCGATGGGGGGCGAATACACCGGGGAGCTGTTTTTT. Residues: CASSYSMGGEYTGELFF.

The rearrangement links TRBV19 to TRBJ1-4, with 7 bases lining up with TRBD1. The trim removed 4 bases at V and 8 bases at J, leaving 13 bases unmatched. CDR1 and CDR2 from the germline V gene are LNHDA and SQIVND (reference sequence). There are 16 residues in the CDR3. CDR3 in DNA: TGTGCCAGTAGTACCCCCCGACAGGGAGGGATGGAAAAACTGTTTTTT. It yields the protein CASSTPRQGGMEKLFF.

Comments on this clone: At one boundary the junction diverges from the germline segment, which might be a read error. The chain has TRBV6-5 and TRBJ2-7; tentative D call: TRBD2 (5 bases). CDR3 length: 13 residues. Germline lookup yields CDR1 MNHEY and CDR2 SVGAGI. The CDR3 nucleotides are TGTGCCAGCTGTTACGAGGGCTCCTACGAGCAGTACTTC. Its translation is CASCYEGSYEQYF.

The genes are TRBV7-2 and TRBJ1-1; D is unresolved. V lost 2 bases to trimming and J lost 1 base, with 11 bases between them. The CDR3 sequence is 15 residues long. CDR1 and CDR2 from the germline V gene are SGHTA and FQGNSA. CDR3 loop: CASSLNYAGNTEAFF. The CDR3 bases are TGTGCCAGCAGCTTAAACTATGCAGGGAACACTGAAGCTTTCTTT.

The chain employs TRBV19 and TRBJ1-6; no clear D. There are 13 residues in the CDR3. Germline CDR1 is LNHDA and CDR2 is SQIVND (reference sequence). The V end lost 5 bases, the J end lost 5 bases, and 7 bases lay between the germline ends. The CDR3 spells CASSPSNNSPLHF. The CDR3, as DNA: TGTGCCAGTAGTCCTTCTAATAATTCACCCCTCCACTTT.

The rearrangement joins TRBV29-1 to TRBJ2-3; D may correspond to TRBD1 or TRBD2 (5 bases each). CDR1 and CDR2 from the germline V gene are SQVTM and ANQGSEA. This CDR3 is built from 14 residues. The ends were cut back, 7 bases at V and 0 bases at J, with 14 bases in the middle. The CDR3 nucleotides read TGCAGCGGACAATCGGGGACCAGCACAGATACGCAGTATTTT. Residues: CSGQSGTSTDTQYF.

The rearrangement links TRBV19 to TRBJ1-1, with TRBD1 matching 11 bases. CDR3 length equals 15 residues. Looked up from germline, CDR1 is LNHDA and CDR2 is SQIVND (reference sequence). V trimming: 7 bases; J trimming: 1 base; junction bases outside the gene matches: 5. The CDR3 sequence is CASTGDRGENTEAFF. The CDR3 DNA reads TGTGCCAGTACAGGGGACAGGGGGGAGAACACTGAAGCTTTCTTT.

The chain carries TRBV7-8 and TRBJ2-3, with D possibly being TRBD2 (5 bases). Germline lookup yields CDR1 SGHVS and CDR2 FQNEAQ. This CDR3 comprises 20 residues. V lost 1 base, J lost 2 bases, and 25 bases lay in between. CDR3 DNA: TGTGCCAGCAGCTTAGGGGCCCGGCGGGCGATCCCTACAGACACAGATACGCAGTATTTT. This translates into CASSLGARRAIPTDTDTQYF.

The CDR3, as DNA: TGTGCCAGCAGCTTATCAAAGGGTAATGAGCAGTTCTTC. Protein sequence: CASSLSKGNEQFF. The V gene is TRBV7-3, the J gene TRBJ2-1; D unclear. This CDR3 region has 13 residues. V gave up 2 bases and J gave up 7 bases, with 9 bases separating them. Germline-derived CDR1 and CDR2 are SGHTA and FQGTGA.